These T cell receptor beta chains were read from a single sample in a study of blood T cell repertoires in COVID-19. Method: immunoSEQ multiplex PCR; TCRdb's copy keeps in-frame clones and lacks some. The data hold over 200,000 clones, with around 80% observed a single time. The sample comprised peripheral blood. The receptor set was obtained from a human donor in a cohort sampled during active COVID-19. Each CDR3 is given with its conserved first and last residue. Each record gives: J gene, V gene, clone size, D gene, CDR3 DNA, CDR3 protein. D genes are given only for firm matches. Clone sizes are given selectively: once, few, many, or a class where the clone is expanded.

TRBJ2-3 | TRBV2 | . | TRBD2 | TGTGCCAGCAGTCCGGGACTAGCGGGAAGAGTTAGCACAGATACGCAGTATTTT | CASSPGLAGRVSTDTQYF
TRBJ2-7 | TRBV6-2/TRBV6-3 | . | TRBD1 | TGTGCCAGCAGTTACGATTCAAGGGACAGATCCTACGAGCAGTACTTC | CASSYDSRDRSYEQYF
TRBJ1-1 | TRBV4-3 | . | . | TGCGCCAGCAGCCTCGGCAGGCGAGATGAAGCTTTCTTT | CASSLGRRDEAFF
TRBJ1-6 | TRBV7-2 | . | . | TGTGCCAGCAGCACTGTCCAGGGGAGCTCCTATAATTCACCCCTCCACTTT | CASSTVQGSSYNSPLHF
TRBJ2-2 | TRBV7-3 | . | . | TGTGCCAGCAGCCATAGTGGCGGGGAGCTGTTTTTT | CASSHSGGELFF
TRBJ1-1 | TRBV28 | . | . | TGTGCCAGCTACGGTTATGAAGCTTTCTTT | CASYGYEAFF
TRBJ2-3 | TRBV5-1 | . | TRBD1 | TGCGCCAGCAGCTTGGGACAGGGAATCACAGATACGCAGTATTTT | CASSLGQGITDTQYF
TRBJ1-2 | TRBV6-5 | few | TRBD1 | TGTGCCAGCAGTTACTCCGCAGGGGGCGGCTATGGCTACACCTTC | CASSYSAGGGYGYTF
TRBJ2-7 | TRBV6-5 | . | TRBD2 | TGTGCCAGCAGTTCCCTTACTAGCGGGAGACCCTACGAGCAGTACTTC | CASSSLTSGRPYEQYF
TRBJ2-3 | TRBV4-1 | . | TRBD1 | TGCGCCAGCAGCCGCGGACAGGGGACAGATACGCAGTATTTT | CASSRGQGTDTQYF
TRBJ2-2 | TRBV9 | . | . | TGTGCCAGCAGCGTAGGCCAGGGAAACACCGGGGAGCTGTTTTTT | CASSVGQGNTGELFF